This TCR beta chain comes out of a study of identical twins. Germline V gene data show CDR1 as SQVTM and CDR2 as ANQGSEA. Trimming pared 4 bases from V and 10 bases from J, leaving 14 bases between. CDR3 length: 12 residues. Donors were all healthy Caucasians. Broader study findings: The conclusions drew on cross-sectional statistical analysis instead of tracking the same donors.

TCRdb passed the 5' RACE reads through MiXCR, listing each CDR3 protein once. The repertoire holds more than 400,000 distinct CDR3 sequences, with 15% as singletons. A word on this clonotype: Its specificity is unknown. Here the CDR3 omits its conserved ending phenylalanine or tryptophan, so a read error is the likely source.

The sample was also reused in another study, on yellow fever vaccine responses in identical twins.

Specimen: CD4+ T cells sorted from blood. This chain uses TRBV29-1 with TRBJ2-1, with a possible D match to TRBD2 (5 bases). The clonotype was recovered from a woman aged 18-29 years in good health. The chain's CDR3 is CSVALSPGEQFL. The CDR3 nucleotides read TGCAGCGTTGCTTTGTCGCCGGGGGAGCAGTTCTTA.